Reported below is one TCR beta chain. TCRdb reprocessed the 5' RACE reads; each CDR3 protein has one entry and no DNA is given. This sample's table reports tens of thousands of distinct CDR3 sequences. The CDR3 extends over 17 amino acids. CDR1 and CDR2 (germline): LGHNA, YNFKEQ. These data originate in a study of T cells expressing NK-cell markers. Study-wide background: Sorted CD3+CD56-NKG2C+, CD3+CD56+NKG2C+ and CD3+CD56+NKG2C- T cells supplied the TCR beta repertoires.

This clonotype was sampled from a woman between 18 and 70 years old in good health. Source material: blood T cells: a sorted CD56 or NKG2C T cell subset, CD4+ or CD8+ T cells, or bulk PBMC T cells (not recorded which). The chain links TRBV4-2 to TRBJ2-1; no DNA is available, so the TRBD1 call from TCRdb remains unchecked. This CDR3 reads CASSQVQGAGAGNEQFF.